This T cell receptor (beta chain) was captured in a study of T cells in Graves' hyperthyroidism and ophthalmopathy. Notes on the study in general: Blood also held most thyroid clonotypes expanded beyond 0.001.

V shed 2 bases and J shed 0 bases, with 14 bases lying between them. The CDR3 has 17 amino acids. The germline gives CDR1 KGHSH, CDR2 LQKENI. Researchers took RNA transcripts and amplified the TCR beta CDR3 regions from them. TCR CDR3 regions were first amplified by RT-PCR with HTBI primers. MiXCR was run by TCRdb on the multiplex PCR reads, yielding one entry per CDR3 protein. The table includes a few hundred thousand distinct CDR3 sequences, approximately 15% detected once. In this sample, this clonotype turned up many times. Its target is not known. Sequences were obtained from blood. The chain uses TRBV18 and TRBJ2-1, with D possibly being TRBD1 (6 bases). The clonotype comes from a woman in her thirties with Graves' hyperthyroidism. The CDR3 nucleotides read TGTGCCAGCTCACCAGCTCCAGGGGTTAGCTCCTACAATGAGCAGTTCTTC. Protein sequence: CASSPAPGVSSYNEQFF.